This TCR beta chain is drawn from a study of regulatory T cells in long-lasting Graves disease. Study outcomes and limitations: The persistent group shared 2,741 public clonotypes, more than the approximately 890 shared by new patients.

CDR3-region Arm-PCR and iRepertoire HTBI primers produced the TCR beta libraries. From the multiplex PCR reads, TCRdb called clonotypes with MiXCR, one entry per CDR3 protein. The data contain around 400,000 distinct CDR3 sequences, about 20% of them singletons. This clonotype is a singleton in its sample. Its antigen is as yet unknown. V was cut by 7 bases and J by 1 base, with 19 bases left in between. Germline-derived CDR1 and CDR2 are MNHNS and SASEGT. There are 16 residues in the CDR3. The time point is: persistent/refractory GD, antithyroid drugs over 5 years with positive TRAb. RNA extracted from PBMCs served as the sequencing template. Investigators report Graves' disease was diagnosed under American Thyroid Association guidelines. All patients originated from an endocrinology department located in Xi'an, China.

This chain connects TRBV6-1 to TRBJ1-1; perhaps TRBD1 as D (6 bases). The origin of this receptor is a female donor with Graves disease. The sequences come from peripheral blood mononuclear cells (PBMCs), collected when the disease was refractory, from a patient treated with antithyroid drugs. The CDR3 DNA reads TGTGCCAGCACCTCACTAGGGGGGACGGCGAACACTGAAGCTTTCTTT. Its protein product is CASTSLGGTANTEAFF.